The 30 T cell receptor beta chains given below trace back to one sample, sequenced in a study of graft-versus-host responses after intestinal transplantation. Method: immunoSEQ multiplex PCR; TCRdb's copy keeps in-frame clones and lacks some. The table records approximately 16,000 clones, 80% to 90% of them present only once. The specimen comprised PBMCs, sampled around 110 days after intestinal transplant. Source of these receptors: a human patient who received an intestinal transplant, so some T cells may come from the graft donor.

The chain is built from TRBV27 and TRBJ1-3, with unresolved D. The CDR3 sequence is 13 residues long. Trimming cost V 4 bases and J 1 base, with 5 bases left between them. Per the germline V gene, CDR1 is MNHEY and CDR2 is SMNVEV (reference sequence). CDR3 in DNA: TGTGCCAGCAGTTCCTTATCTGGAAACACCATATATTTT. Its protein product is CASSSLSGNTIYF.

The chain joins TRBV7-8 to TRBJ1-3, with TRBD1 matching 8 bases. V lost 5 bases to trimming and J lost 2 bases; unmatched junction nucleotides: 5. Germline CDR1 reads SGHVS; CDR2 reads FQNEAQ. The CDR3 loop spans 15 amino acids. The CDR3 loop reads CASSPGTGPGNTIYF. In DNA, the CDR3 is TGTGCCAGCAGCCCGGGGACAGGTCCTGGAAACACCATATATTTT.

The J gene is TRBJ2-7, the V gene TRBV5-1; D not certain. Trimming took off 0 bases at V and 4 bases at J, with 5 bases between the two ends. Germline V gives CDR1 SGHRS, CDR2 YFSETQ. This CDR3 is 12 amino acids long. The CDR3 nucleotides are TGCGCCAGCAGCTTGGTTGGATACGAGCAGTACTTC. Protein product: CASSLVGYEQYF.

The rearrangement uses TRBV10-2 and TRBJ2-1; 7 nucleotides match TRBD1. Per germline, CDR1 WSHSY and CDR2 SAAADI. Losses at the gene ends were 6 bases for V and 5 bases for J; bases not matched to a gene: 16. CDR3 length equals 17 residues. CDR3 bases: TGCGCCAGCAGAAGTATTACTACCGGGACAGAACACAATGAGCAGTTCTTC. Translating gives CASRSITTGTEHNEQFF.

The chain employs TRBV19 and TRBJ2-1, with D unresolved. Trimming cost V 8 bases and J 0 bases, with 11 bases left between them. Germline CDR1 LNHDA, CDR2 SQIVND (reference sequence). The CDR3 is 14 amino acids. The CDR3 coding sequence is TGTGCCAGTTCCTACCCAAGCTCCTACAATGAGCAGTTCTTC. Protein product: CASSYPSSYNEQFF.

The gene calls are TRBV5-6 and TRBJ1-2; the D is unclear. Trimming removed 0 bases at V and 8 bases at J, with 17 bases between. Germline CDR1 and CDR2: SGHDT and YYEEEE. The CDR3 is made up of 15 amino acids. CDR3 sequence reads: CASSLGGRTDPGYTF. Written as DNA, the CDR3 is TGTGCCAGCAGCTTGGGGGGAAGGACGGACCCGGGCTACACCTTC.

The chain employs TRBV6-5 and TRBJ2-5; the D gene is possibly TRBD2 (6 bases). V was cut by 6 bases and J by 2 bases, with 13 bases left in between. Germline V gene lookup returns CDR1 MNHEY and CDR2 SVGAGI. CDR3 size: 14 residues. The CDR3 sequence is CASRLIAEQETQYF. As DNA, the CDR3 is TGTGCCAGCAGGCTAATAGCGGAGCAAGAGACCCAGTACTTC.

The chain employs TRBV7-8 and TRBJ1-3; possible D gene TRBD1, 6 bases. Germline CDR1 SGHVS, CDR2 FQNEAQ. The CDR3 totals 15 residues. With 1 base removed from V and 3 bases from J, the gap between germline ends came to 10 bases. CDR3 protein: CASSLVGGHGNTIYF. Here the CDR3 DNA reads TGTGCCAGCAGCTTAGTCGGGGGGCATGGAAACACCATATATTTT.

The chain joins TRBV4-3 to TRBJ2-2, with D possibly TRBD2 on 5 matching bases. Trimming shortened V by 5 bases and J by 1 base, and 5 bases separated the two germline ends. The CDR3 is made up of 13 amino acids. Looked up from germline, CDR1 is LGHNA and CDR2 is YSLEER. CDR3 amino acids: CASSGRNTGELFF. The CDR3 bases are TGCGCCAGCAGCGGGAGGAACACCGGGGAGCTGTTTTTT.

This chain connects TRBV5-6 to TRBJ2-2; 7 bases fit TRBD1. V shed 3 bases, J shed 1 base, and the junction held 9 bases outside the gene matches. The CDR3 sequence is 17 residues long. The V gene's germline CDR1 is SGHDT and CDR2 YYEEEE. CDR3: CASSSGTVFLNTGELFF. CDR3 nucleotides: TGTGCCAGCAGCTCGGGGACAGTCTTTTTGAACACCGGGGAGCTGTTTTTT.

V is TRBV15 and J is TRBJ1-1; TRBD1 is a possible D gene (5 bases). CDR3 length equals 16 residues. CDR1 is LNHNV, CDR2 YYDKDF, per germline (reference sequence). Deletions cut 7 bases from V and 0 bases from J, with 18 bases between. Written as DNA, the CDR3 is TGTGCCACCAATGTACCGGGACGCCAGATGAACACTGAAGCTTTCTTT. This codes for CATNVPGRQMNTEAFF. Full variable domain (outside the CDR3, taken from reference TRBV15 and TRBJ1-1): DAMVIQNPRYQVTQFGKPVTLSCSQTLNHNVMYWYQQKSSQAPKLLFHYYDKDFNNEADTPDNFQSRRPNTSFCFLDIRSPGLGDTAMYLCATNVPGRQMNTEAFFGQGTRLTVV.

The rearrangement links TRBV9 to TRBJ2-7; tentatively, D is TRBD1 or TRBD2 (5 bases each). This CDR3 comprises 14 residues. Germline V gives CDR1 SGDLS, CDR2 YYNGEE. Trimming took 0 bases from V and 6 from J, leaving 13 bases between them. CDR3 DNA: TGTGCCAGCAGCGTAGGAGGACGGGACGTCGAGCAGTACTTC. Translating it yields CASSVGGRDVEQYF.

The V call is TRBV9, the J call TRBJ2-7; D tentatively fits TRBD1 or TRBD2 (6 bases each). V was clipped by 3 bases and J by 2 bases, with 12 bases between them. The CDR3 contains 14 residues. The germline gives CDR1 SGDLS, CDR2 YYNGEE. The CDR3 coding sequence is TGTGCCAGCAGCGAGGGGGGCCAAACCTACGAGCAGTACTTC. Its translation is CASSEGGQTYEQYF.

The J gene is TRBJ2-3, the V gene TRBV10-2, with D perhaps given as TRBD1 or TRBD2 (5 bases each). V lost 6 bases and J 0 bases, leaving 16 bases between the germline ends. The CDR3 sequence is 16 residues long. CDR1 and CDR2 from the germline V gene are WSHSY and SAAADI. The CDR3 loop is CASRGRDGASTDTQYF. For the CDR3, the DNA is TGCGCCAGCAGGGGCCGGGACGGAGCTAGCACAGATACGCAGTATTTT.

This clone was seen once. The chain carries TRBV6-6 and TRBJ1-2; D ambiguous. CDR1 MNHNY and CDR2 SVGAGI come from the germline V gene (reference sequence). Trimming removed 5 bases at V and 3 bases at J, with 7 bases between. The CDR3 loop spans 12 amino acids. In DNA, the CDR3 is TGTGCCAGCAGTGAGGGCGACTATGGCTACACCTTC. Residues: CASSEGDYGYTF.

As DNA, the CDR3 is TGTGCCAGCAGTTACCACCGGGACAGACCTTTACCCCTCCACTTT. Protein: CASSYHRDRPLPLHF. The chain is built from TRBV6-5 and TRBJ1-6; TRBD1 matches 7 bases. V gave up 2 bases and J gave up 12 bases; unmatched junction bases: 10. Germline V gene sequence: CDR1 MNHEY, CDR2 SVGAGI. This CDR3 region has 15 residues.

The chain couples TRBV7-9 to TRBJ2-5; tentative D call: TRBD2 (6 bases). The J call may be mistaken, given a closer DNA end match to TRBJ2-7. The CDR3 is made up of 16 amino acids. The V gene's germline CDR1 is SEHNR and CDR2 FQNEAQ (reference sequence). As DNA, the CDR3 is TGTGCCAGCAGCACGACAACCGGGGGAGGCTCCTACGAGCAGTACTTC. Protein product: CASSTTTGGGSYEQYF.

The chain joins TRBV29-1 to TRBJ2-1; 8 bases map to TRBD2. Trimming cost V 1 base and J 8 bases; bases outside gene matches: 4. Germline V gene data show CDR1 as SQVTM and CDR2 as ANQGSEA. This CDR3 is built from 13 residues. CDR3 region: CSVEGLAIHEQFF. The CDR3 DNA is TGCAGCGTTGAAGGACTAGCGATCCATGAGCAGTTCTTC.

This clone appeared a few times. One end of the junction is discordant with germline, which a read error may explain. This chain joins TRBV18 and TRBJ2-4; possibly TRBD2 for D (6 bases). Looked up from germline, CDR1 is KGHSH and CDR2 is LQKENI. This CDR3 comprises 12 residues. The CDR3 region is CASSPVGGSWDF. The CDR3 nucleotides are TGTGCCAGCTCACCGGTGGGGGGTTCCTGGGACTTC.

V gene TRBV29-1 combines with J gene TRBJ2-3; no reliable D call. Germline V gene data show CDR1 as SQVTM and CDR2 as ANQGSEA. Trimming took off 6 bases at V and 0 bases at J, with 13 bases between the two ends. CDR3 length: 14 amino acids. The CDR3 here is CSVLGRLSTDTQYF. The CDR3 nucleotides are TGCAGCGTCCTCGGGCGTCTAAGCACAGATACGCAGTATTTT.

CDR3 in amino acids: CASSFGRDRTGELFF. CDR3 DNA sequence: TGTGCCAGCAGCTTCGGCAGGGACCGCACCGGGGAGCTGTTTTTT. The chain employs TRBV7-6 and TRBJ2-2; TRBD1 or TRBD2 may be the D gene (5 bases each). The V and J ends lost 3 bases and 4 bases respectively, with 12 bases between them. This CDR3 has 15 residues. Germline V CDR1 and CDR2: SGHVS, FNYEAQ.

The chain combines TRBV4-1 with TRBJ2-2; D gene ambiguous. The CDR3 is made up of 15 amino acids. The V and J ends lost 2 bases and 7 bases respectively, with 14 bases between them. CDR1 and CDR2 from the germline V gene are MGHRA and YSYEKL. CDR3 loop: CASSQYPTADGELFF. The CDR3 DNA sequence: TGCGCCAGCAGCCAATACCCTACCGCCGACGGGGAGCTGTTTTTT.

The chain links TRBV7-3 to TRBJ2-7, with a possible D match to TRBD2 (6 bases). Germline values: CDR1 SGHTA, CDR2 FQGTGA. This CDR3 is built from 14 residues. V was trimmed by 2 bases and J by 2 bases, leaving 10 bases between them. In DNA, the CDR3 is TGTGCCAGCAGCTTAGCCCCGGGGGCCTACGAGCAGTACTTC. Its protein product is CASSLAPGAYEQYF.

CDR3 residues: CASGGLSNQPQHF. In DNA form, the CDR3 reads TGTGCCAGTGGGGGGCTTAGCAATCAGCCCCAGCATTTT. V and J are TRBV19 and TRBJ1-5, with TRBD1 as a possible D gene (6 bases). The CDR3 has 13 residues. Trimming shortened V by 8 bases and J by 0 bases, and 8 bases separated the two germline ends. CDR1 and CDR2 from the germline V gene are LNHDA and SQIVND (reference sequence).

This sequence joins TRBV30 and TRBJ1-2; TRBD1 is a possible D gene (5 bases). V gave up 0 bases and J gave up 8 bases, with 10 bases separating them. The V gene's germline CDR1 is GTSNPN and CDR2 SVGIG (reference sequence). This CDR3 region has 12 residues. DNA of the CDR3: TGTGCCTGGAGTGTACTAGGGGACGGCTACACCTTC. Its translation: CAWSVLGDGYTF.

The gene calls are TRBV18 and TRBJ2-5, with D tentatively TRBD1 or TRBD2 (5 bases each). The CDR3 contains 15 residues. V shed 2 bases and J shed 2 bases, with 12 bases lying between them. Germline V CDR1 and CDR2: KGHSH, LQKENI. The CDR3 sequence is CASSPGASQQETQYF. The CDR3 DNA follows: TGTGCCAGCTCACCAGGGGCTAGCCAACAAGAGACCCAGTACTTC.

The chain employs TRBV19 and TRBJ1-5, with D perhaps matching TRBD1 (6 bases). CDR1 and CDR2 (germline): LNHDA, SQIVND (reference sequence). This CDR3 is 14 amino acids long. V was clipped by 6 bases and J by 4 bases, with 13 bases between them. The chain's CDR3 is CASSKQGPNQPQHF. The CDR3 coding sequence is TGTGCCAGTAGCAAACAGGGCCCTAATCAGCCCCAGCATTTT.

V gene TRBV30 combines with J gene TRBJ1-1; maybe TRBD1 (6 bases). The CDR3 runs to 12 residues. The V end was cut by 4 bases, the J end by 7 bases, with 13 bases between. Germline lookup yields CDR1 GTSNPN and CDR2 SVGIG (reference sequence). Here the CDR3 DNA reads TGTGCCTGGAATCGGGGGCTTGGTGAAGCTTTCTTT. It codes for CAWNRGLGEAFF.

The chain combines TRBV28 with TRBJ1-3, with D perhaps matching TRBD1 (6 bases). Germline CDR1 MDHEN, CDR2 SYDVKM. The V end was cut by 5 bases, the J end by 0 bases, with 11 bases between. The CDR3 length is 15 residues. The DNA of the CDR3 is TGTGCCAGCAGTCCACAGGGCTACTCTGGAAACACCATATATTTT. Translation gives CASSPQGYSGNTIYF.

The CDR3 nucleotides read TGCGCCAGCAGCGAAGTAGCGGGGAATTCCCAGTACTTC. Translated: CASSEVAGNSQYF. This sequence joins TRBV5-1 and TRBJ2-5; 8 bases are a match to TRBD2. Trimming removed 4 bases from V and 9 bases from J; junction bases left unmatched: 8. The CDR3 is 13 residues long. The germline V gene has CDR1 SGHRS and CDR2 YFSETQ. The variable domain in full, completed from reference TRBV5-1 and TRBJ2-5, reads KAGVTQTPRYLIKTRGQQVTLSCSPISGHRSVSWYQQTPGQGLQFLFEYFSETQRNKGNFPGRFSGRQFSNSRSEMNVSTLELGDSALYLCASSEVAGNSQYFGPGTRLLVL.